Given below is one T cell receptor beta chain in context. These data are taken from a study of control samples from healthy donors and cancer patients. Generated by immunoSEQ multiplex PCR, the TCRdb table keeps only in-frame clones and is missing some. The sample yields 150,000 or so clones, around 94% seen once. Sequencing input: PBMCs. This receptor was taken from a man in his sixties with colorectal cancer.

The CDR3 DNA follows: TGTGCCAGCTCACCGGCGGGGATCTACGAGCAGTACTTC. It encodes CASSPAGIYEQYF. The rearrangement links TRBV18 to TRBJ2-7, with a weak D call TRBD2 (6 bases). The V gene's germline CDR1 is KGHSH and CDR2 LQKENI. The CDR3 contains 13 residues. V was shortened by 3 bases and J by 3 bases, with 9 bases between the two germline ends.